This TCR beta chain was documented in a study of OX40 agonist ivuxolimab in advanced cancers. Study conclusions and caveats: Clonal expansion among partial responders at 0.1-3.0 mg/kg ranked near the lowest.

CDR3 length: 16 amino acids. Germline V lookup: CDR1 SNHLY, CDR2 FYNNEI. The junction had 12 bases not matched to a gene; V was cut back by 7 bases and J by 4 bases. Method: immunoSEQ multiplex PCR; TCRdb's copy keeps in-frame clones and lacks some. The sample carries around 70,000 clones, 85% recorded once. This clone was detected only a few times. Its target is not known. V is TRBV2 and J is TRBJ2-5, with TRBD2 identical over 10 bases. The sequences come from CD4+ or CD8+ T cells sorted from blood, collected in a trial of the OX40 agonist ivuxolimab. This receptor was taken from an adult with an advanced solid tumor such as melanoma, head and neck, liver or kidney cancer. CDR3 nucleotides: TGTGCCAGCAACCCCGGGCTAGCGGGAGCTGGAGAGACCCAGTACTTC. Amino acids: CASNPGLAGAGETQYF. Filled out from reference TRBV2 and TRBJ2-5, the complete variable domain reads EPEVTQTPSHQVTQMGQEVILRCVPISNHLYFYWYRQILGQKVEFLVSFYNNEISEKSEIFDDQFSVERPDGSNFTLKIRSTKLEDSAMYFCASNPGLAGAGETQYFGPGTRLLVL.